This T cell receptor beta chain appears in the sequencing data of a study of blood T cell repertoires in COVID-19. Ages ranged from roughly 18 to 95 years, with residence in around 24 US areas. Clinical histories supplied by participants themselves formed the basis of cohort assignment. For recovered donors of Cohort 3, there were two negative PCRs, clearance, or symptom resolution. The CDR3 loop spans 17 amino acids. Germline CDR1 and CDR2: LGHNA and YNFKEQ. V lost 4 bases to trimming and J lost 1 base, with 19 bases between them. Data came from immunoSEQ multiplex PCR; TCRdb stores just in-frame clones and leaves some out. The sample holds 250,000 to 300,000 clones, approximately 91% seen once.

This sequence originates from a woman aged 40 to 55 who had recovered from COVID-19. Sequencing was done on a sample of PBMCs or T cells enriched from blood (not recorded which). This chain joins TRBV4-2 and TRBJ1-1; possible D gene TRBD1, 6 bases. CDR3 DNA sequence: TGTGCCAGCAGCCCCCGGGGACACTCACTCGGGAACACTGAAGCTTTCTTT. It encodes CASSPRGHSLGNTEAFF.